This T cell receptor beta chain is drawn from a study of blood T cell repertoires in COVID-19. As for the study in general: Sources were T cells, B-cell-depleted T cells, or PBMCs; the material itself was cDNA or gDNA.

The CDR3 sequence is 13 residues long. V dropped 6 bases and J dropped 4; count of bases not matched to a gene: 3. While infection was still active, Seattle patients were enrolled and then followed longitudinally. Authors' analysis steps: Cell counts per sample came from amplifying reference gene primers. The table came from immunoSEQ multiplex PCR; TCRdb's copy has only in-frame clones and leaves some out. The DNA was the basis for D and trimming; V, J and clone size are from that table. The table records some 65,000 clones, 86% of them present only once. This chain links TRBV23-1 with TRBJ1-1; 9 bases agree with TRBD1. TRBV23-1 qualifies as an ORF whose function is uncertain. This receptor was obtained from a man aged 40-49 years with COVID-19, enrolled during active disease. Input material: peripheral blood. CDR3 protein: CASSPDRGTEAFF. In nucleotides, the CDR3 is TGCGCCAGCAGCCCGGACAGGGGCACTGAAGCTTTCTTT.